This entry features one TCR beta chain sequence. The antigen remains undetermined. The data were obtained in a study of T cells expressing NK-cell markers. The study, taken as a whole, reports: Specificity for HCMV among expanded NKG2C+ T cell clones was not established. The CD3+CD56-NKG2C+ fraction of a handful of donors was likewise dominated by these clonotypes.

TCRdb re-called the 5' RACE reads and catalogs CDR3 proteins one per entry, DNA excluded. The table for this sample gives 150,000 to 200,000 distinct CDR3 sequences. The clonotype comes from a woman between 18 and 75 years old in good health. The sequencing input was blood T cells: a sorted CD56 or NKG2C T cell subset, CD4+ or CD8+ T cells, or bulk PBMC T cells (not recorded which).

The CDR3: CASSLVPLQQYF. V is TRBV12-3 or TRBV12-4 and J is TRBJ2-7; TCRdb outputs TRBD1, but without DNA this stays unchecked. The CDR3 is 12 residues long.